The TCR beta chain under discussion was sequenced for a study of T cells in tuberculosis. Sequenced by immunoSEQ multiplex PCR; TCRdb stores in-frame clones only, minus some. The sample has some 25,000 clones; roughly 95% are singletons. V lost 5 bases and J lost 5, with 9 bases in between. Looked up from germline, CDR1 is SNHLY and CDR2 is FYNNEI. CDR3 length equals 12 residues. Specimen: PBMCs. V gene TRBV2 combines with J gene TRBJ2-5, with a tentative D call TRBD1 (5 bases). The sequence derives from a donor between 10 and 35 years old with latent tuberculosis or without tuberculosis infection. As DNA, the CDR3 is TGTGCCAGCAGTTCAGGGTGGGAGACCCAGTACTTC. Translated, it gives CASSSGWETQYF. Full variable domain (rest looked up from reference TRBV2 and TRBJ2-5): EPEVTQTPSHQVTQMGQEVILRCVPISNHLYFYWYRQILGQKVEFLVSFYNNEISEKSEIFDDQFSVERPDGSNFTLKIRSTKLEDSAMYFCASSSGWETQYFGPGTRLLVL.